This T cell receptor beta chain was found in a study of T-cell reconstitution after alpha-beta-depleted transplantation in children. Study-level findings and limits: Surviving recipient T cells and thymic progenitors produced the high day-60 TCRbeta diversity seen in some patients.

Preparation of the TCRbeta library involved a method that used unique molecular identifiers. TCRdb called the PCR reads again in MiXCR, with one record for every CDR3 protein. The sample shows under 850,000 distinct CDR3 sequences, roughly 13% of them seen only once. This clonotype came up many times. Its specificity is not known. This CDR3 is built from 11 residues. Trimming pared 6 bases from V and 8 bases from J, leaving 8 bases between. The V gene is TRBV12-3 or TRBV12-4, the J gene TRBJ2-1, with D uncertain. The TCR sequence derives from a girl aged 2 to 9 with congenital amegakaryocytic thrombocytopenia, due to receive a stem cell transplant. The sample was PBMCs, taken before TCRalphabeta/CD19-depleted stem cell transplant. The CDR3 DNA reads TGTGCCAGCAGCCTCCCTGATGAGCAGTTCTTC. This codes for CASSLPDEQFF.